Following are 27 T cell receptor beta chains from one sample sequenced in a study of blood T cell repertoires in COVID-19. Data came from immunoSEQ multiplex PCR; TCRdb stores just in-frame clones and leaves some out. The sample has around 140,000 clones, 85% to 90% seen once. The sequencing input was peripheral blood. All receptors derive from a man in his sixties or seventies with active COVID-19.

The chain couples TRBV16 to TRBJ1-5; TRBD1 agrees at 7 bases. Looked up from germline, CDR1 is KGHSY and CDR2 is FQNENV. The junction had 12 bases not matched to a gene; V was cut back by 1 base and J by 6 bases. The CDR3 sequence is 17 residues long. CDR3 DNA sequence: TGTGCCAGCAGCCAATTAGTGAAAGGGGGCTCGAGTCAGCCCCAGCATTTT. Translated, it gives CASSQLVKGGSSQPQHF.

This clone has a single count. The chain recombines TRBV19 with TRBJ2-3; D is unresolved. Germline V lookup: CDR1 LNHDA, CDR2 SQIVND (reference sequence). The CDR3 length is 13 residues. V was trimmed by 2 bases and J by 3 bases, leaving 6 bases between them. The CDR3 DNA reads TGTGCCAGTAGTATATCAGTTACAGATACGCAGTATTTT. Its translation is CASSISVTDTQYF.

The V and J genes are TRBV24-1 and TRBJ1-4; TRBD1 aligns across 9 bases. V shed 4 bases, J shed 6 bases, and the junction held 5 bases outside the gene matches. Germline V lookup: CDR1 KGHDR, CDR2 SFDVKD. The CDR3 totals 15 residues. The CDR3 loop reads CATSEGQGGDEKLFF. The CDR3 DNA sequence: TGTGCCACCAGTGAGGGACAGGGAGGCGATGAAAAACTGTTTTTT.

This chain joins TRBV27 and TRBJ2-1; D call uncertain. Germline CDR1 and CDR2: MNHEY and SMNVEV (reference sequence). Trimming shortened V by 0 bases and J by 7 bases, and 7 bases separated the two germline ends. This CDR3 has 13 amino acids. The chain's CDR3 is CASSLSRLNEQFF. CDR3 bases: TGTGCCAGCAGTTTATCCAGGTTGAATGAGCAGTTCTTC.

The chain carries TRBV9 and TRBJ1-3; 9 nucleotides match TRBD1. Per the germline V gene, CDR1 is SGDLS and CDR2 is YYNGEE. The length of the CDR3 is 18 residues. The ends lost 2 bases at V and 2 bases at J; junction bases unmatched: 11. This CDR3 is CASSVLPGTGSAGNTIYF. The CDR3 nucleotides read TGTGCCAGCAGCGTCCTACCAGGGACAGGGAGCGCTGGAAACACCATATATTTT.

This CDR3 reads CSASGGTVAFF. The CDR3 coding sequence is TGCAGTGCTAGTGGCGGGACAGTGGCTTTCTTT. This chain connects TRBV20-1 to TRBJ1-1, with 7 bases aligning to TRBD1. CDR3 length: 11 amino acids. Germline V gene sequence: CDR1 DFQATT, CDR2 SNEGSKA (reference sequence). V lost 3 bases and J lost 11; bases outside the gene matches: 6.

This clone was recorded a few times. The DNA for the CDR3 is TGTGCCAGCAGTTCCCCCCGGAGAGGGGGCGGCTACACCTTC. It encodes CASSSPRRGGGYTF. The J gene is TRBJ1-2, the V gene TRBV28; 7 bases align to TRBD1. Germline CDR1 reads MDHEN; CDR2 reads SYDVKM. V shed 4 bases and J 8 bases; nucleotides not matched to a gene: 10. CDR3 length: 14 residues.

The chain has TRBV18 and TRBJ2-1; no firm D call. The CDR3 totals 13 residues. The ends were cut back, 3 bases at V and 6 bases at J, with 9 bases in the middle. Germline V lookup: CDR1 KGHSH, CDR2 LQKENI. For the CDR3, the DNA is TGTGCCAGCTCACCGATTAGCATCAATGAGCAGTTCTTC. Protein: CASSPISINEQFF. Using reference TRBV18 and TRBJ2-1 for the parts outside the CDR3, the full variable domain is NAGVMQNPRHLVRRRGQEARLRCSPMKGHSHVYWYRQLPEEGLKFMVYLQKENIIDESGMPKERFSAEFPKEGPSILRIQQVVRGDSAAYFCASSPISINEQFFGPGTRLTVL.

This clone was counted only a few times. The J gene is TRBJ1-6, the V gene TRBV2; TRBD1 is a possible D gene (6 bases). Germline V gene sequence: CDR1 SNHLY, CDR2 FYNNEI. This CDR3 is 13 amino acids long. V was clipped by 7 bases and J by 9 bases, with 13 bases between them. CDR3: CASTTGSGSPLHF. The CDR3 DNA follows: TGTGCCAGCACCACAGGGTCTGGTTCACCCCTCCACTTT.

This sequence joins TRBV7-9 and TRBJ2-1; 9 bases match TRBD2. The germline gives CDR1 SEHNR, CDR2 FQNEAQ (reference sequence). The CDR3 loop spans 12 amino acids. V shed 6 bases and J 8 bases; nucleotides not matched to a gene: 2. The CDR3 bases are TGTGCCAGCAGGCGGGAGGGGTATGAGCAGTTCTTC. Its translation is CASRREGYEQFF.

The V and J genes are TRBV29-1 and TRBJ2-1, with 8 bases lining up with TRBD2. The junction had 13 bases not matched to a gene; V was cut back by 7 bases and J by 5 bases. The CDR3 totals 15 residues. Germline V gene lookup returns CDR1 SQVTM and CDR2 ANQGSEA. The CDR3 loop is CSGASGGRRNNEQFF. The CDR3 region has the DNA TGCAGCGGCGCCTCTGGCGGGAGGAGGAACAATGAGCAGTTCTTC.

This chain joins TRBV28 and TRBJ2-1; TRBD2 matches at 10 bases. Trimming took 1 base from V and 8 from J; bases not matched to a gene: 5. The germline CDR1 and CDR2 sequences are MDHEN and SYDVKM. This CDR3 is built from 15 residues. The CDR3 loop is CASSLSASGRHEQFF. The CDR3 nucleotides read TGTGCCAGCAGTTTATCGGCTAGCGGGAGACATGAGCAGTTCTTC.

Concerning this clone: This CDR3 is also generated by other DNA sequences in the sample. The gene calls are TRBV3-1 (or the pseudogene TRBV3-2) and TRBJ2-3; D may be TRBD2 (6 bases). With 0 bases removed from V and 2 bases from J, the gap between germline ends came to 9 bases. The germline V gene encodes CDR1 LGHDT and CDR2 YNNKEL (reference sequence). The CDR3 totals 15 residues. This CDR3 is CASSQDGSLTDTQYF. As DNA, the CDR3 is TGTGCCAGCAGCCAAGACGGGAGCCTCACAGATACGCAGTATTTT.

The chain combines TRBV4-3 with TRBJ2-5; TRBD2 might be the D (5 bases). CDR1 is LGHNA and CDR2 is YSLEER in the germline V gene. The V end was cut by 0 bases, the J end by 6 bases, with 8 bases between. This CDR3 spans 13 amino acids. The CDR3 DNA follows: TGCGCCAGCAGCCAAGAAAGCGGCCAGACCCAGTACTTC. Amino acid sequence: CASSQESGQTQYF.

This clone was seen a few times. The gene calls are TRBV2 and TRBJ2-7; 11 bases align to TRBD1. Germline trimming cut 6 bases from V and 4 bases from J; bases unmatched to any gene: 5. Per the germline V gene, CDR1 is SNHLY and CDR2 is FYNNEI. The CDR3 is 14 residues long. DNA of the CDR3: TGTGCCAGCAGCCGCGGACAGGGGGCGTACGAGCAGTACTTC. Its protein product is CASSRGQGAYEQYF.

The chain has TRBV11-1 and TRBJ2-3; D remains unclear. V lost 4 bases and J 0 bases, leaving 8 bases between the germline ends. This CDR3 spans 14 amino acids. Germline CDR1 and CDR2: SGHAT and FQDESV (reference sequence). In DNA form, the CDR3 reads TGTGCCAGCAGCTCCCCGACTAGCACAGATACGCAGTATTTT. Its translation is CASSSPTSTDTQYF. The full variable domain, with the rest looked up from reference TRBV11-1 and TRBJ2-3, is EAEVAQSPRYKITEKSQAVAFWCDPISGHATLYWYRQILGQGPELLVQFQDESVVDDSQLPKDRFSAERLKGVDSTLKIQPAELGDSAMYLCASSSPTSTDTQYFGPGTRLTVL.

The CDR3 is CASSLAQGAQETQYF. CDR3 bases: TGTGCCAGCAGCTTAGCTCAGGGTGCCCAAGAGACCCAGTACTTC. This chain uses TRBV7-9 with TRBJ2-5; the D gene is possibly TRBD1 (5 bases). V lost 0 bases to trimming and J lost 1 base, with 9 bases between them. The germline V gene encodes CDR1 SEHNR and CDR2 FQNEAQ (reference sequence). The CDR3 consists of 15 residues.

As concerns this clone: In the same sample, other DNA sequences code for this CDR3. The J gene is TRBJ2-1, the V gene TRBV3-1 (or the pseudogene TRBV3-2), with D tentatively TRBD2 (7 bases). V was trimmed by 1 base and J by 7 bases, leaving 14 bases between them. The V gene's germline CDR1 is LGHDT and CDR2 YNNKEL (reference sequence). The CDR3 runs to 15 residues. In DNA form, the CDR3 reads TGTGCCAGCAGCCAAGCGGGGGGAGGGGGGAATGAGCAGTTCTTC. Translated, it gives CASSQAGGGGNEQFF.

The CDR3 is CASSRADYGYTF. In DNA, the CDR3 is TGTGCCAGCAGCCGTGCGGACTATGGCTACACCTTC. The chain recombines TRBV12-3 or TRBV12-4 with TRBJ1-2; D not certain. The CDR3 covers 12 residues. Trimming cost V 6 bases and J 3 bases, with 8 bases left between them.

The chain combines TRBV7-2 with TRBJ2-3; 13 bases fit TRBD2. Germline V gives CDR1 SGHTA, CDR2 FQGNSA. V was pared by 4 bases and J by 2 bases, with 3 bases of the junction left unmatched. This CDR3 is 16 amino acids long. The CDR3: CASSWGLAGHTDTQYF. CDR3 DNA: TGTGCCAGCAGCTGGGGACTAGCGGGACACACAGATACGCAGTATTTT.

The chain uses TRBV10-3 and TRBJ2-1; D might be TRBD2 (5 bases). The germline V gene encodes CDR1 ENHRY and CDR2 SYGVKD. The CDR3 runs to 13 residues. Trimming cost V 0 bases and J 13 bases, with 13 bases left between them. The CDR3 nucleotides read TGTGCCATCAGTGAGTCAGAGGGTCTACTTCAGTTCTTC. Amino acid sequence: CAISESEGLLQFF.

The chain recombines TRBV7-3 with TRBJ2-3; 11 nucleotides align to TRBD2. Germline V gives CDR1 SGHTA, CDR2 FQGTGA. V shed 2 bases and J 5 bases; nucleotides not matched to a gene: 12. CDR3 size: 18 residues. For the CDR3, the DNA is TGTGCCAGCAGCTTAGTTGCCCTGACTAGCGGGATTGTAGATACGCAGTATTTT. Its protein is CASSLVALTSGIVDTQYF.

V is TRBV2 and J is TRBJ2-7; weak D call: TRBD1 (8 bases). CDR3 length: 15 amino acids. V lost 8 bases to trimming and J lost 4 bases, with 21 bases between them. Germline assignment: CDR1 SNHLY and CDR2 FYNNEI. CDR3 loop: CASRSGQGGKYEQYF. The CDR3 DNA is TGTGCCAGCCGTTCTGGACAGGGAGGGAAGTACGAGCAGTACTTC.

The J gene is TRBJ2-1, the V gene TRBV29-1; 10 bases map to TRBD1. Trimming cost V 4 bases and J 6 bases; bases outside gene matches: 6. Per germline, CDR1 SQVTM and CDR2 ANQGSEA. This CDR3 is built from 14 residues. The CDR3, as DNA: TGCAGCGTTGCCGGGACAGGGGTAGGCAATGAGCAGTTCTTC. Residues: CSVAGTGVGNEQFF.

The V gene is TRBV6-5, the J gene TRBJ1-4; D unresolved. CDR3 length equals 14 residues. CDR1 and CDR2 (germline): MNHEY, SVGAGI. The V end was cut by 7 bases, the J end by 3 bases, with 12 bases between. CDR3 sequence: CASTSPSANEKLFF. The CDR3 coding sequence is TGTGCCAGCACGAGTCCATCGGCTAATGAAAAACTGTTTTTT.

The gene calls are TRBV3-1 (or the pseudogene TRBV3-2) and TRBJ2-3; maybe TRBD2 (6 bases). Germline CDR1 and CDR2: LGHDT and YNNKEL (reference sequence). The CDR3 length is 12 residues. V was clipped by 5 bases and J by 6 bases, with 9 bases between them. CDR3 sequence reads: CASSDLADTQYF. The CDR3 DNA reads as TGTGCCAGCAGCGATCTAGCGGATACGCAGTATTTT.

This sequence joins TRBV5-1 and TRBJ2-1; 13 nucleotides agree with TRBD2. Looked up from germline, CDR1 is SGHRS and CDR2 is YFSETQ. This CDR3 spans 18 amino acids. Unmatched junction bases numbered 5, after V lost 0 bases and J lost 2 bases. The CDR3 loop reads CASSLAGLAGVAYNEQFF. Written as DNA, the CDR3 is TGCGCCAGCAGCTTGGCCGGACTAGCGGGAGTGGCCTACAATGAGCAGTTCTTC. The full variable domain, rest sourced from reference TRBV5-1 and TRBJ2-1, is KAGVTQTPRYLIKTRGQQVTLSCSPISGHRSVSWYQQTPGQGLQFLFEYFSETQRNKGNFPGRFSGRQFSNSRSEMNVSTLELGDSALYLCASSLAGLAGVAYNEQFFGPGTRLTVL.